Listed here are 14 T cell receptor beta chains from one sample, sequenced in a study of blood T cell repertoires in COVID-19. Only in-frame clones appear in the TCRdb table, and some are missing; sequencing was by immunoSEQ multiplex PCR. This repertoire shows 380,000 or so clones, 70% to 90% found once; its top ten account for 0.97%. Input material: PBMCs or T cells enriched from blood (not recorded which). These receptors were obtained from a woman aged 25 to 39 with acute COVID-19.

This CDR3 reads CSVDEDSGPSYEQYF. CDR3 nucleotide sequence: TGCAGCGTTGATGAGGACAGCGGACCCTCCTACGAGCAGTACTTC. The chain employs TRBV29-1 and TRBJ2-7; D may be TRBD1 (6 bases). V was trimmed by 3 bases and J by 0 bases, leaving 15 bases between them. CDR3 length equals 15 residues. In germline, CDR1 is SQVTM, CDR2 ANQGSEA.

V usage is TRBV7-3 and J usage is TRBJ2-7; TRBD1 matches 9 bases. The junction had 10 bases not matched to a gene; V was cut back by 4 bases and J by 6 bases. The CDR3 extends over 15 amino acids. Germline-derived CDR1 and CDR2 are SGHTA and FQGTGA. CDR3 sequence: CASSSGTGRFGEQYF. Written as DNA, the CDR3 is TGTGCCAGCAGCTCAGGGACAGGGAGGTTCGGCGAGCAGTACTTC.

The chain uses TRBV29-1 and TRBJ2-3, with 13 bases fitting TRBD2. The germline gives CDR1 SQVTM, CDR2 ANQGSEA. V gave up 3 bases and J gave up 0 bases; unmatched junction bases: 3. This CDR3 spans 16 amino acids. The CDR3 DNA sequence: TGCAGCGTTGAGCCGGGACTAGCGGGGAGCACAGATACGCAGTATTTT. As protein: CSVEPGLAGSTDTQYF.

The chain employs TRBV27 and TRBJ2-2, with no clear D. This CDR3 region has 14 residues. Germline-derived CDR1 and CDR2 are MNHEY and SMNVEV (reference sequence). V lost 0 bases to trimming and J lost 7 bases, with 9 bases between them. The CDR3 coding sequence is TGTGCCAGCAGTTTATCCCTCCTTAGCGGGGAGCTGTTTTTT. Its protein product is CASSLSLLSGELFF.

V gene TRBV3-1 (or the pseudogene TRBV3-2) combines with J gene TRBJ2-3; D possibly corresponds to TRBD2 (6 bases). Per the germline V gene, CDR1 is LGHDT and CDR2 is YNNKEL (reference sequence). V lost 1 base and J lost 2, with 10 bases in between. The CDR3 has 15 amino acids. DNA for the CDR3: TGTGCCAGCAGCCAAGTTCGGGGGAACACAGATACGCAGTATTTT. Protein: CASSQVRGNTDTQYF.

V is TRBV13 and J is TRBJ1-2; D uncertain. V lost 2 bases, J lost 7 bases, and 20 bases lay in between. This CDR3 spans 16 amino acids. Looked up from germline, CDR1 is PRHDT and CDR2 is FYEKMQ (reference sequence). The CDR3 loop is CASSLKRWPPLGGYTF. As DNA, the CDR3 is TGTGCCAGCAGCTTAAAGCGGTGGCCCCCACTTGGTGGCTACACCTTC.

The chain joins TRBV25-1 to TRBJ1-1, with D possibly TRBD1 on 5 matching bases. Germline V gene lookup returns CDR1 MGHDK and CDR2 SYGVNS. This CDR3 comprises 16 residues. Trimming stripped 0 bases from V and 10 bases from J, with 21 bases between. The CDR3 region is CASSEYGPRVRSGAFF. The CDR3 region has the DNA TGTGCCAGCAGTGAATATGGTCCCAGGGTTCGATCTGGAGCTTTCTTT.

V gene TRBV3-1 (or the pseudogene TRBV3-2) combines with J gene TRBJ2-3, with D possibly matching TRBD1 (6 bases). This CDR3 is 13 amino acids long. The germline V gene encodes CDR1 LGHDT and CDR2 YNNKEL (reference sequence). V dropped 3 bases and J dropped 4 bases, with 8 bases sitting between them. CDR3 region: CASSHRGADTQYF. The CDR3 nucleotides read TGTGCCAGCAGCCACAGGGGTGCAGATACGCAGTATTTT.

The rearrangement joins TRBV5-1 to TRBJ1-2; 9 positions agree with TRBD1. The CDR3 runs to 16 residues. J lost 5 bases, V lost 3 bases, and 11 bases had no gene match. Germline V lookup: CDR1 SGHRS, CDR2 YFSETQ. CDR3 in amino acids: CASSSTGGVVSYGYTF. The CDR3 DNA is TGCGCCAGCAGCTCGACAGGGGGTGTTGTATCGTATGGCTACACCTTC.

This chain links TRBV29-1 with TRBJ2-7, with 7 nucleotides matching TRBD1. Per the germline V gene, CDR1 is SQVTM and CDR2 is ANQGSEA. After removal of 6 bases from V and 2 bases from J, the junction contained 13 bases not matched to a gene. This CDR3 contains 15 residues. In nucleotides, the CDR3 is TGCAGCGTGACTCAGAGACAGGGTCAGCCCTACGAGCAGTACTTC. Translation: CSVTQRQGQPYEQYF.

This sequence joins TRBV4-1 and TRBJ2-1; TRBD2 matches 7 bases. Germline CDR1 and CDR2: MGHRA and YSYEKL. Trimming removed 0 bases from V and 0 bases from J; junction bases left unmatched: 5. The CDR3 runs to 17 residues. The chain's CDR3 is CASSQDPAGSSYNEQFF. The CDR3, as DNA: TGCGCCAGCAGCCAAGATCCAGCGGGGAGCTCCTACAATGAGCAGTTCTTC.

J is TRBJ1-5 and V is TRBV27; a possible D gene is TRBD1 (6 bases). This CDR3 spans 16 amino acids. Deletions cut 5 bases from V and 5 bases from J, with 19 bases between. Germline V gene sequence: CDR1 MNHEY, CDR2 SMNVEV (reference sequence). DNA of the CDR3: TGTGCCAGCAGTCCTTACAGGGCCGGATTTGATCAGCCCCAGCATTTT. Its translation is CASSPYRAGFDQPQHF.

V and J are TRBV18 and TRBJ2-1; the match to TRBD2 covers 8 bases. This CDR3 is 15 amino acids long. Trimming removed 3 bases from V and 7 bases from J; junction bases left unmatched: 8. Germline V gene sequence: CDR1 KGHSH, CDR2 LQKENI. CDR3 DNA: TGTGCCAGCTCACCCCATCCGGGACTAGAGAATGAGCAGTTCTTC. It specifies CASSPHPGLENEQFF.

The chain couples TRBV24-1 to TRBJ2-1; no firm D call. Between the trimmed V and J ends, which lost 4 bases and 7 bases, there was a span of 10 bases. Germline CDR1 KGHDR, CDR2 SFDVKD. The CDR3 runs 13 residues. The CDR3 DNA reads TGTGCCACCAGTGAGCCATCTCGGAATGAGCAGTTCTTC. Protein: CATSEPSRNEQFF.